These 19 T cell receptor beta chains were all obtained from the same sample, sequenced in a study of cytomegalovirus exposure and HLA in healthy donors. The PCR had 60 Vbeta and 13 Jbeta primers. The protocol was immunoSEQ multiplex PCR, while the TCRdb copy is restricted to in-frame clones and leaves out a portion. Of 100,000 to 150,000 clones listed, roughly 71% are singletons. The sequencing sample was made of PBMCs. The receptors originated from a woman in her thirties or forties in good health and CMV-seropositive.

The chain links TRBV6-5 to TRBJ2-7, with D unclear. V lost 6 bases to trimming and J lost 6 bases, with 15 bases between them. The CDR3 loop spans 13 amino acids. Germline CDR1 is MNHEY and CDR2 is SVGAGI. The CDR3 DNA is TGTGCCAGCAGGCAGCGCGCTTTAGGCGAGCAGTACTTC. Amino acid sequence: CASRQRALGEQYF.

The chain uses TRBV6-6 and TRBJ1-2; D uncertain. Germline CDR1 and CDR2: MNHNY and SVGAGI (reference sequence). This CDR3 region has 16 residues. V lost 6 bases and J lost 8, with 25 bases in between. This CDR3 is CASRHSSLEGYGGYTF. The CDR3 nucleotides are TGTGCCAGCAGGCACTCTTCCTTAGAGGGATATGGGGGCTACACCTTC.

This sequence joins TRBV7-2 and TRBJ2-7, with a tentative D call TRBD1 (5 bases). From germline, CDR1 is SGHTA and CDR2 FQGNSA. The CDR3 runs to 12 residues. CDR3 sequence (DNA): TGTGCCAGCAGCGACTCATTAGCCAGGGTTACAGTC. Residues: CASSDSLARVTV.

The V and J genes are TRBV11-2 and TRBJ2-7; D is possibly TRBD2 (5 bases). The V end lost 0 bases, the J end lost 2 bases, and 8 bases lay between the germline ends. CDR1 is SGHAT, CDR2 FQNNGV, per germline. This CDR3 contains 14 residues. CDR3 protein: CASSLEAGPYEQYF. The CDR3 coding sequence is TGTGCCAGCAGCTTAGAGGCGGGTCCCTACGAGCAGTACTTC.

The chain employs TRBV6-1 and TRBJ1-1; 7 bases line up with TRBD1. The CDR3 contains 14 residues. Trimming took 5 bases from V and 4 from J; bases not matched to a gene: 7. Germline CDR1 is MNHNS and CDR2 is SASEGT. CDR3 bases: TGTGCCAGCAGTACCACGACAGGGACCACTGAAGCTTTCTTT. It translates to CASSTTTGTTEAFF.

The chain uses TRBV19 and TRBJ2-5, with unresolved D. V was trimmed by 5 bases and J by 0 bases, leaving 19 bases between them. The CDR3 runs to 17 residues. CDR1 and CDR2 from the germline V gene are LNHDA and SQIVND (reference sequence). The CDR3 is CASSSWASTAYQETQYF. CDR3 sequence (DNA): TGTGCCAGTAGTTCTTGGGCCTCGACGGCGTACCAAGAGACCCAGTACTTC. Combining the CDR3 with reference TRBV19 and TRBJ2-5 gives the whole variable domain DGGITQSPKYLFRKEGQNVTLSCEQNLNHDAMYWYRQDPGQGLRLIYYSQIVNDFQKGDIAEGYSVSREKKESFPLTVTSAQKNPTAFYLCASSSWASTAYQETQYFGPGTRLLVL.

The chain joins TRBV29-1 to TRBJ1-2; 7 bases map to TRBD1. CDR1 is SQVTM and CDR2 is ANQGSEA in the germline V gene. The CDR3 length is 12 residues. V shed 4 bases and J 7 bases; nucleotides not matched to a gene: 6. The CDR3 loop is CSVGEGAPGYTF. The CDR3 bases are TGCAGCGTTGGTGAGGGGGCGCCTGGCTACACCTTC.

A single count supports this clone. This chain uses TRBV4-2 with TRBJ2-5; 9 bases agree with TRBD2. The CDR3 length is 16 residues. The germline V gene has CDR1 LGHNA and CDR2 YNFKEQ. After removal of 0 bases from V and 5 bases from J, the junction contained 7 bases not matched to a gene. CDR3 in amino acids: CASSQDGRGGPETQYF. CDR3 DNA: TGTGCCAGCAGCCAAGATGGGCGGGGGGGCCCTGAGACCCAGTACTTC.

The chain employs TRBV7-2 and TRBJ2-5, with D possibly TRBD2 on 7 matching bases. This CDR3 has 16 residues. The V end was cut by 3 bases, the J end by 5 bases, with 19 bases between. Per the germline V gene, CDR1 is SGHTA and CDR2 is FQGNSA. The CDR3 DNA follows: TGTGCCAGCAGCTTGGCGCAGGGCGGGGGCGGGGAGACCCAGTACTTC. This encodes CASSLAQGGGGETQYF.

This sequence joins TRBV6-5 and TRBJ2-7; the D gene is possibly TRBD1 (6 bases). The CDR3 loop spans 16 amino acids. In germline, CDR1 is MNHEY, CDR2 SVGAGI. Trimming took 2 bases from V and 1 from J, leaving 15 bases between them. The DNA of the CDR3 is TGTGCCAGCAGTTACATGTGGACAGATCGTTCCTACGAGCAGTACTTC. It is translated as CASSYMWTDRSYEQYF.

The V gene is TRBV9, the J gene TRBJ2-7; 7 nucleotides match TRBD2. This CDR3 spans 15 amino acids. Germline V lookup: CDR1 SGDLS, CDR2 YYNGEE. The ends lost 4 bases at V and 4 bases at J; junction bases unmatched: 11. The CDR3 bases are TGTGCCAGCAGCCCGCAGCCTCTAGCGGTATACGAGCAGTACTTC. It translates to CASSPQPLAVYEQYF.

J is TRBJ2-3 and V is TRBV5-6; the match to TRBD2 covers 10 bases. Looked up from germline, CDR1 is SGHDT and CDR2 is YYEEEE. V lost 4 bases and J lost 2; bases outside the gene matches: 7. CDR3 length: 16 amino acids. CDR3: CASSQRTSGYTDTQYF. The CDR3, as DNA: TGTGCCAGCAGCCAAAGGACTAGCGGCTACACAGATACGCAGTATTTT.

This clone was observed a handful of times. The chain joins TRBV6-5 to TRBJ1-1; 7 positions match TRBD1. The CDR3 contains 14 residues. Germline-derived CDR1 and CDR2 are MNHEY and SVGAGI. With V trimmed by 5 bases and J by 6 bases, 9 bases remained unmatched. The CDR3 here is CASSIQGRRAEAFF. CDR3 nucleotides: TGTGCCAGCAGTATACAGGGGCGGCGGGCTGAAGCTTTCTTT.

The chain joins TRBV18 to TRBJ1-2, with 8 bases that match TRBD1. Looked up from germline, CDR1 is KGHSH and CDR2 is LQKENI. This CDR3 region has 13 residues. V lost 6 bases and J lost 8; bases outside the gene matches: 8. This CDR3 reads CASSEDRARGYTF. In DNA, the CDR3 is TGTGCCAGCTCGGAGGACAGGGCTCGAGGCTACACCTTC.

This chain links TRBV7-6 with TRBJ1-5; 7 bases align to TRBD1. The CDR3 covers 19 residues. Trimming at V came to 0 bases and at J to 7 bases, leaving 18 bases not matched to a gene. CDR1 SGHVS and CDR2 FNYEAQ come from the germline V gene. Written as DNA, the CDR3 is TGTGCCAGCAGCTTAGCTCCTACAGGGGAGGATAGGTCGGGCCAGCCCCAGCATTTT. Translating gives CASSLAPTGEDRSGQPQHF.

The chain joins TRBV7-9 to TRBJ2-1, with unresolved D. Trimming cost V 5 bases and J 10 bases, with 18 bases left between them. Germline V gene sequence: CDR1 SEHNR, CDR2 FQNEAQ (reference sequence). The CDR3 spans 14 residues. CDR3 nucleotides: TGTGCCAGCAGCGCACCCATATCCGCGCTAGAGCAGTTCTTC. Protein: CASSAPISALEQFF.

V is TRBV19 and J is TRBJ2-2, with TRBD2 as a possible D gene (5 bases). The CDR3 covers 14 residues. Between the trimmed V and J ends, which lost 3 bases and 5 bases, there was a span of 10 bases. Germline-derived CDR1 and CDR2 are LNHDA and SQIVND (reference sequence). The CDR3, as DNA: TGTGCCAGTAGTATTAGGTCGGGGACCGGGGAGCTGTTTTTT. It is translated as CASSIRSGTGELFF.

This clone was seen only a few times. The V gene is TRBV6-5, the J gene TRBJ2-3; tentative D call: TRBD1 (5 bases). CDR1 and CDR2 (germline): MNHEY, SVGAGI. Trimming left V 6 bases short and J 0 bases short, with 10 bases between. This CDR3 has 14 amino acids. CDR3 in DNA: TGTGCCAGCAGGCCGACAGCTAGCACAGATACGCAGTATTTT. It encodes CASRPTASTDTQYF.

The rearrangement joins TRBV27 to TRBJ2-7; 9 bases match TRBD1. The germline gives CDR1 MNHEY, CDR2 SMNVEV (reference sequence). This CDR3 has 13 amino acids. V lost 4 bases to trimming and J lost 4 bases; unmatched junction nucleotides: 2. The CDR3 DNA sequence: TGTGCCAGCAGTTCCGGGACAGGGTACGAGCAGTACTTC. Translating gives CASSSGTGYEQYF.